One and the same sample provided the 12 T cell receptor beta chains below, sequenced in a study of cytomegalovirus exposure and HLA in healthy donors. Researchers ran the PCR with 60 Vbeta and 13 Jbeta primers. Sequencing used immunoSEQ multiplex PCR; TCRdb keeps in-frame clones, though not all of them. The table lists some 150,000 clones, roughly 70% of them singletons, with over 2.5% in the top ten. Sequenced material: PBMCs. The receptor source for this set is a woman between 25 and 40 years old in good health and CMV-seronegative.

This chain connects TRBV5-1 to TRBJ1-1, with 7 bases matching TRBD1. The CDR3 loop spans 14 amino acids. Germline CDR1 is SGHRS and CDR2 is YFSETQ. V gave up 3 bases and J gave up 3 bases; unmatched junction bases: 5. DNA for the CDR3: TGCGCCAGCAGCTCCGGGACAGTCGACACTGAAGCTTTCTTT. It is translated as CASSSGTVDTEAFF.

In this sample, this clone turned up once. V gene TRBV30 combines with J gene TRBJ1-1; D is ambiguous. This CDR3 comprises 15 residues. The V and J ends lost 2 bases and 0 bases respectively, with 13 bases between them. Germline assignment: CDR1 GTSNPN and CDR2 SVGIG (reference sequence). The CDR3 loop is CAWSSRRRMNTEAFF. Written as DNA, the CDR3 is TGTGCCTGGAGTTCCCGGCGGAGGATGAACACTGAAGCTTTCTTT.

This clone was counted between two and nine times. CDR3 DNA sequence: TGTGCCAGCAGCTTAGCAGATGGAAACACCATATATTTT. Protein product: CASSLADGNTIYF. V usage is TRBV11-2 and J usage is TRBJ1-3; D ambiguous. Germline CDR1 and CDR2: SGHAT and FQNNGV. V was clipped by 1 base and J by 3 bases, with 4 bases between them. CDR3 length: 13 amino acids. Supplemented by reference TRBV11-2 and TRBJ1-3, the full variable domain reads EAGVAQSPRYKIIEKRQSVAFWCNPISGHATLYWYQQILGQGPKLLIQFQNNGVVDDSQLPKDRFSAERLKGVDSTLKIQPAKLEDSAVYLCASSLADGNTIYFGEGSWLTVV.

The rearrangement uses TRBV28 and TRBJ1-6; tentative D call: TRBD1 (5 bases). Germline CDR1 is MDHEN and CDR2 is SYDVKM. With 10 bases removed from V and 6 bases from J, the gap between germline ends came to 22 bases. This CDR3 spans 16 amino acids. The CDR3 sequence is CATKTPVGAANSPLHF. In nucleotides, the CDR3 is TGTGCCACCAAGACCCCGGTAGGGGCGGCTAATTCACCCCTCCACTTT. Complete variable domain (other parts from reference TRBV28 and TRBJ1-6): DVKVTQSSRYLVKRTGEKVFLECVQDMDHENMFWYRQDPGLGLRLIYFSYDVKMKEKGDIPEGYSVSREKKERFSLILESASTNQTSMYLCATKTPVGAANSPLHFGNGTRLTVT.

The rearrangement uses TRBV29-1 and TRBJ2-3; 10 bases agree with TRBD2. The CDR3 is 15 amino acids. The trim removed 4 bases at V and 0 bases at J, leaving 4 bases unmatched. The germline CDR1 and CDR2 sequences are SQVTM and ANQGSEA. CDR3 coding DNA: TGCAGCGTTGTGATAGCGGGAGGTAGCACAGATACGCAGTATTTT. Protein sequence: CSVVIAGGSTDTQYF.

This rearrangement joins TRBV2 to TRBJ1-3; D gene unclear. Germline V CDR1 and CDR2: SNHLY, FYNNEI. V lost 6 bases and J 4 bases, leaving 16 bases between the germline ends. The CDR3 runs to 15 residues. Here the CDR3 DNA reads TGTGCCAGCAGGGGTCTGGTGGGCGCAGGAAACACCATATATTTT. Its protein is CASRGLVGAGNTIYF. Complete variable domain (other parts from reference TRBV2 and TRBJ1-3): EPEVTQTPSHQVTQMGQEVILRCVPISNHLYFYWYRQILGQKVEFLVSFYNNEISEKSEIFDDQFSVERPDGSNFTLKIRSTKLEDSAMYFCASRGLVGAGNTIYFGEGSWLTVV.

The chain is built from TRBV30 and TRBJ1-5; D gene uncertain. Germline CDR1 reads GTSNPN; CDR2 reads SVGIG (reference sequence). Between the trimmed V and J ends, which lost 0 bases and 0 bases, there was a span of 9 bases. There are 15 residues in the CDR3. DNA of the CDR3: TGTGCCTGGAGTGTACCGGAGTATAGCAATCAGCCCCAGCATTTT. Translating gives CAWSVPEYSNQPQHF.

This sequence joins TRBV6-7 and TRBJ1-1, with TRBD1 matching over 8 bases. TRBV6-7 is given ORF status, its function remaining uncertain. Trimming at V came to 6 bases and at J to 2 bases, leaving 14 bases not matched to a gene. This CDR3 contains 17 residues. The chain's CDR3 is CASSSLDWTGPNTEAFF. Written as DNA, the CDR3 is TGTGCCAGCAGCTCCCTTGACTGGACAGGGCCTAACACTGAAGCTTTCTTT.

The rearrangement links TRBV6-5 to TRBJ2-7; D may be TRBD1 (6 bases). This CDR3 contains 13 residues. Per germline, CDR1 MNHEY and CDR2 SVGAGI. The ends were cut back, 7 bases at V and 4 bases at J, with 14 bases in the middle. The CDR3, as DNA: TGTGCCAGCACAAAGGGGGACGGATACGAGCAGTACTTC. It translates to CASTKGDGYEQYF.

The V gene is TRBV9, the J gene TRBJ2-3; 13 bases agree with TRBD2. The CDR3 contains 15 residues. V was pared by 4 bases and J by 4 bases, with 3 bases of the junction left unmatched. Germline V gene lookup returns CDR1 SGDLS and CDR2 YYNGEE. As DNA, the CDR3 is TGTGCCAGCAGCCGACTAGCGGGGGGCCCAGATACGCAGTATTTT. This encodes CASSRLAGGPDTQYF.

This clone was recorded only once. This sequence joins TRBV9 and TRBJ2-5; possible D gene TRBD2, 7 bases. The CDR3 is 16 amino acids. The V gene lost 0 bases and the J gene lost 4 bases, with 16 bases spanning the gap. The germline gives CDR1 SGDLS, CDR2 YYNGEE. This CDR3 is CASSVGIGGGRETQYF. For the CDR3, the DNA is TGTGCCAGCAGCGTAGGGATAGGGGGGGGACGAGAGACCCAGTACTTC.

The rearrangement links TRBV7-9 to TRBJ1-1; weak D call: TRBD1 (6 bases). This CDR3 comprises 15 residues. V lost 4 bases and J 1 base, leaving 13 bases between the germline ends. Germline values: CDR1 SEHNR, CDR2 FQNEAQ (reference sequence). CDR3 in DNA: TGTGCCAGCAGCTACCAACAGGGCGAGAACACTGAAGCTTTCTTT. It yields the protein CASSYQQGENTEAFF.